One sample yielded the 27 T cell receptor beta chains listed below, sequenced in a study of monozygotic twins with cystic fibrosis. Sequencing used immunoSEQ multiplex PCR; TCRdb keeps in-frame clones, though not all of them. The data show under 20,000 clones, about 97% seen once. Sequencing was done on a sample of blood. The receptor source for this set is a woman aged 25 to 39 with cystic fibrosis.

The rearrangement joins TRBV5-6 to TRBJ2-7, with D possibly TRBD1 on 6 matching bases. CDR1 SGHDT and CDR2 YYEEEE come from the germline V gene. The CDR3 is 16 residues long. V lost 3 bases and J lost 1, with 17 bases in between. The CDR3 is CASSSSGQYFSYEQYF. The CDR3 coding sequence is TGTGCCAGCAGCTCGTCAGGACAGTACTTTTCCTACGAGCAGTACTTC.

The sample holds one count of this clone. The chain couples TRBV25-1 to TRBJ1-4; D remains unclear. This CDR3 is built from 16 residues. Trimming shortened V by 3 bases and J by 10 bases, and 21 bases separated the two germline ends. Germline lookup yields CDR1 MGHDK and CDR2 SYGVNS. The CDR3 is CASSDQKHFHPGKLFF. CDR3 nucleotides: TGTGCCAGCAGTGATCAGAAGCATTTTCATCCTGGAAAACTGTTTTTT.

This sequence joins TRBV5-6 and TRBJ2-5, with 8 bases aligning to TRBD2. This CDR3 is 13 amino acids long. J gave up 4 bases and V 5 bases, and 4 bases lay outside the gene matches. Germline V lookup: CDR1 SGHDT, CDR2 YYEEEE. The CDR3 region is CASRLAGSETQYF. In DNA form, the CDR3 reads TGTGCCAGCAGATTAGCGGGGTCAGAGACCCAGTACTTC. Filled out from reference TRBV5-6 and TRBJ2-5, the complete variable domain reads DAGVTQSPTHLIKTRGQQVTLRCSPKSGHDTVSWYQQALGQGPQFIFQYYEEEERQRGNFPDRFSGHQFPNYSSELNVNALLLGDSALYLCASRLAGSETQYFGPGTRLLVL.

The genes are TRBV5-1 and TRBJ1-1, with TRBD1 identical over 9 bases. V dropped 5 bases and J dropped 1; count of bases not matched to a gene: 6. The CDR3 length is 15 residues. Germline V gene sequence: CDR1 SGHRS, CDR2 YFSETQ. The CDR3 loop is CASRARQGGNTEAFF. CDR3 DNA: TGCGCCAGCAGGGCCCGACAGGGGGGGAACACTGAAGCTTTCTTT.

The rearrangement joins TRBV28 to TRBJ2-7, with D hard to call. V shed 3 bases and J shed 2 bases, with 5 bases lying between them. The germline V gene has CDR1 MDHEN and CDR2 SYDVKM. There are 12 residues in the CDR3. The CDR3 is CASSLPAYEQYF. DNA of the CDR3: TGTGCCAGCAGTTTGCCCGCCTACGAGCAGTACTTC.

The chain couples TRBV28 to TRBJ1-2; unclear D gene. This CDR3 is built from 13 residues. The V end lost 7 bases, the J end lost 4 bases, and 13 bases lay between the germline ends. Germline CDR1 is MDHEN and CDR2 is SYDVKM. The CDR3, as DNA: TGTGCCAGCACCTCACGGCCACCCTATGGCTACACCTTC. This translates into CASTSRPPYGYTF.

The chain has TRBV4-3 and TRBJ2-3; 14 nucleotides line up with TRBD2. The CDR3 covers 16 residues. Losses at the gene ends were 0 bases for V and 4 bases for J; bases not matched to a gene: 0. Germline V gene data show CDR1 as LGHNA and CDR2 as YSLEER. The CDR3 here is CASSQETSGGADTQYF. CDR3 bases: TGCGCCAGCAGCCAAGAGACTAGCGGGGGGGCAGATACGCAGTATTTT.

V is TRBV18 and J is TRBJ1-3, with D perhaps matching TRBD1 (5 bases). Germline CDR1 and CDR2: KGHSH and LQKENI. Trimming stripped 2 bases from V and 4 bases from J, with 9 bases between. The CDR3 extends over 14 amino acids. The CDR3 DNA reads TGTGCCAGCTCACCAGGGGCCGAAGGAAACACCATATATTTT. As protein: CASSPGAEGNTIYF.

V usage is TRBV7-9 and J usage is TRBJ1-2; D is unresolved. In germline, CDR1 is SEHNR, CDR2 FQNEAQ (reference sequence). The CDR3 runs 11 residues. Trimming took 6 bases from V and 8 from J, leaving 10 bases between them. For the CDR3, the DNA is TGTGCCAGCAGAAGCCACGAAGGCTACACCTTC. This gives the protein CASRSHEGYTF. The full variable domain, with the rest looked up from reference TRBV7-9 and TRBJ1-2, is DTGVSQNPRHKITKRGQNVTFRCDPISEHNRLYWYRQTLGQGPEFLTYFQNEAQLEKSRLLSDRFSAERPKGSFSTLEIQRTEQGDSAMYLCASRSHEGYTFGSGTRLTVV.

This clone was seen a single time. The V gene is TRBV5-5, the J gene TRBJ2-3; 9 bases align to TRBD2. The junction had 8 bases not matched to a gene; V was cut back by 2 bases and J by 1 base. This CDR3 region has 17 residues. Germline CDR1 and CDR2: SGHKS and YYEKEE (reference sequence). CDR3 protein: CASSLAGGASGTDTQYF. The CDR3 nucleotides read TGTGCCAGCAGCTTAGCGGGGGGTGCCTCAGGCACAGATACGCAGTATTTT.

This clone was observed once. The gene calls are TRBV6-1 and TRBJ1-1; D unclear. The CDR3 is 15 residues long. Per germline, CDR1 MNHNS and CDR2 SASEGT. V was shortened by 7 bases and J by 2 bases, with 17 bases between the two germline ends. CDR3 loop: CASTRGSVFNTEAFF. CDR3 DNA: TGTGCCAGCACTCGAGGGAGCGTTTTTAACACTGAAGCTTTCTTT.

The chain joins TRBV13 to TRBJ1-1; D is possibly TRBD1 (6 bases). CDR3 length: 15 residues. Trimming took off 4 bases at V and 3 bases at J, with 15 bases between the two ends. Per germline, CDR1 PRHDT and CDR2 FYEKMQ (reference sequence). In DNA form, the CDR3 reads TGTGCCAGCAGCTACCTCAGGGGAGCCGACACTGAAGCTTTCTTT. Translated: CASSYLRGADTEAFF.

The rearrangement uses TRBV2 and TRBJ1-2; no firm D call. The V and J ends lost 6 bases and 4 bases respectively, with 6 bases between them. CDR1 and CDR2 from the germline V gene are SNHLY and FYNNEI. The CDR3 loop spans 11 amino acids. The CDR3 nucleotides are TGTGCCAGCAGGGTTGGCTATGGCTACACCTTC. This encodes CASRVGYGYTF.

This clone was seen a single time. This chain uses TRBV6-1 with TRBJ2-5; 10 nucleotides agree with TRBD2. With 0 bases clipped from V and 2 bases from J, the junction kept 0 bases outside the gene matches. Germline V gene lookup returns CDR1 MNHNS and CDR2 SASEGT. The CDR3 loop spans 15 amino acids. CDR3 amino acids: CASSEASGGQETQYF. The CDR3 nucleotides read TGTGCCAGCAGTGAAGCTAGCGGGGGGCAAGAGACCCAGTACTTC.

The chain uses TRBV6-1 and TRBJ2-7, with D tentatively TRBD2 (6 bases). This CDR3 spans 15 amino acids. V shed 6 bases and J shed 3 bases, with 18 bases lying between them. Germline V lookup: CDR1 MNHNS, CDR2 SASEGT. CDR3 residues: CASSSSRDSSYEQYF. The CDR3 nucleotides read TGTGCCAGCAGCTCATCCAGGGACTCTAGCTACGAGCAGTACTTC.

The chain is built from TRBV7-9 and TRBJ2-1, with TRBD1 as a possible D gene (6 bases). The CDR3 runs 15 residues. The ends were cut back, 5 bases at V and 3 bases at J, with 14 bases in the middle. The germline gives CDR1 SEHNR, CDR2 FQNEAQ (reference sequence). CDR3 bases: TGTGCCAGCAGCCCCGCCAGGGGAGTCTACAATGAGCAGTTCTTC. Encoded protein: CASSPARGVYNEQFF.

The rearrangement uses TRBV6-5 and TRBJ1-1; possible D gene TRBD1, 6 bases. From germline, CDR1 is MNHEY and CDR2 SVGAGI. The CDR3 has 15 amino acids. Trimming left V 6 bases short and J 7 bases short, with 21 bases between. The CDR3 region has the DNA TGTGCCAGCAGCTTAACCTATTCCATCAGGGGTGAAGCTTTCTTT. Translation gives CASSLTYSIRGEAFF.

Only one count was recorded for this clone. CDR3 DNA sequence: TGTGCCAGCAGCTATTACACCTACGAGCAGTACTTC. Encoded protein: CASSYYTYEQYF. The chain recombines TRBV7-9 with TRBJ2-7; D ambiguous. V lost 4 bases and J 2 bases, leaving 6 bases between the germline ends. Germline loops: CDR1 SEHNR, CDR2 FQNEAQ (reference sequence). CDR3 length: 12 residues.

This chain joins TRBV10-2 and TRBJ1-2; D is ambiguous. Germline loops: CDR1 WSHSY, CDR2 SAAADI. With 3 bases removed from V and 5 bases from J, the gap between germline ends came to 7 bases. This CDR3 has 12 amino acids. The chain's CDR3 is CASSEREYGYTF. The CDR3 coding sequence is TGCGCCAGCAGTGAACGCGAGTATGGCTACACCTTC.

The rearrangement uses TRBV5-1 and TRBJ2-1, with 12 bases identical to TRBD2. The length of the CDR3 is 15 residues. In germline, CDR1 is SGHRS, CDR2 YFSETQ. Trimming took 8 bases from V and 4 from J; bases not matched to a gene: 7. The CDR3 reads CASGTSGGTYNEQFF. DNA for the CDR3: TGCGCCAGTGGCACTAGCGGGGGGACTTACAATGAGCAGTTCTTC.

CDR3 amino acids: CASSSGFSNQPQHF. The CDR3, as DNA: TGTGCCAGCTCATCAGGCTTTAGCAATCAGCCCCAGCATTTT. The gene calls are TRBV18 and TRBJ1-5, with D unclear. The CDR3 is 14 amino acids. Per the germline V gene, CDR1 is KGHSH and CDR2 is LQKENI. The ends were cut back, 5 bases at V and 0 bases at J, with 8 bases in the middle.

The chain recombines TRBV27 with TRBJ1-6; D uncertain. The CDR3 length is 15 residues. Germline CDR1 is MNHEY and CDR2 is SMNVEV (reference sequence). Trimming pared 1 base from V and 7 bases from J, leaving 11 bases between. The chain's CDR3 is CASSLFGSENSPLHF. The DNA for the CDR3 is TGTGCCAGCAGTTTATTCGGGTCGGAGAATTCACCCCTCCACTTT.

This chain joins TRBV7-9 and TRBJ1-1; D ambiguous. The CDR3 has 14 residues. Germline lookup yields CDR1 SEHNR and CDR2 FQNEAQ (reference sequence). Trimming shortened V by 4 bases and J by 5 bases, and 14 bases separated the two germline ends. In DNA form, the CDR3 reads TGTGCCAGCAGCTCCGGGAGGGTGATAACTGAAGCTTTCTTT. It yields the protein CASSSGRVITEAFF.

The chain recombines TRBV5-4 with TRBJ1-2, with a tentative D call TRBD1 (5 bases). Germline assignment: CDR1 SGHNT and CDR2 YYREEE (reference sequence). This CDR3 has 12 residues. V was pared by 4 bases and J by 9 bases, with 13 bases between. Written as DNA, the CDR3 is TGTGCCAGCAGCACCAGGGAGTACAGCTACACCTTC. Its protein is CASSTREYSYTF.

This rearrangement joins TRBV28 to TRBJ1-1; D call uncertain. CDR1 MDHEN and CDR2 SYDVKM come from the germline V gene. The CDR3 sequence is 10 residues long. Trimming cost V 5 bases and J 8 bases, with 6 bases left between them. Here the CDR3 DNA reads TGTGCCAGCAGTCGGTACGAAGCTTTCTTT. This encodes CASSRYEAFF.

This chain connects TRBV5-6 to TRBJ1-5, with 7 bases aligning to TRBD1. J lost 3 bases, V lost 2 bases, and 2 bases had no gene match. The CDR3 contains 14 residues. CDR1 and CDR2 (germline): SGHDT, YYEEEE. CDR3 protein: CASSFGTVNQPQHF. Written as DNA, the CDR3 is TGTGCCAGCAGCTTCGGGACAGTCAATCAGCCCCAGCATTTT.

The gene calls are TRBV19 and TRBJ1-1; D might be TRBD1 (5 bases). Germline V CDR1 and CDR2: LNHDA, SQIVND (reference sequence). The V end lost 3 bases, the J end lost 8 bases, and 7 bases lay between the germline ends. This CDR3 region has 11 residues. DNA of the CDR3: TGTGCCAGTAGTATGGGGGGAGAAGCTTTCTTT. Protein: CASSMGGEAFF.